Listed below are T cell receptor beta chains from one sample, sequenced in a study. This table comes from immunoSEQ multiplex PCR, and its TCRdb copy is limited to in-frame clones, with some not included. The sample comprises tens of thousands of clones, 85% to 95% of which are singletons, and roughly 4.2% rests with the top ten. Sequenced material: PBMCs. The origin of the receptors is a middle-aged man with rheumatoid arthritis. Each CDR3 is given with its conserved first and last residue. Each record gives: D gene, clone size, V gene, J gene, CDR3 protein, CDR3 DNA. A D gene is named only where the DNA matches it firmly. Clone size is given for some rows only: seen once, a few or many times, or a class if the clone is expanded.

d_gene: NA
abundance: NA
v_gene: TRBV6-5
j_gene: TRBJ1-3
CDR3aa: CASSRVRDGNTIYF
CDR3nt: TGTGCCAGCAGCCGGGTACGGGATGGGAACACCATATATTTT

d_gene: NA
abundance: NA
v_gene: TRBV4-2
j_gene: TRBJ1-4
CDR3aa: CASSQGGTAATNEKLFF
CDR3nt: TGTGCCAGCAGCCAAGGTGGGACGGCAGCGACTAATGAAAAACTGTTTTTT

d_gene: TRBD2
abundance: NA
v_gene: TRBV7-3
j_gene: TRBJ2-7
CDR3aa: CASSPSGSSPYEQYF
CDR3nt: TGTGCCAGCAGCCCAAGCGGGAGTTCACCCTACGAGCAGTACTTC

d_gene: NA
abundance: NA
v_gene: TRBV30
j_gene: TRBJ2-3
CDR3aa: CAWSRTNTQYF
CDR3nt: TGTGCCTGGAGTCGGACAAACACGCAGTATTTT

d_gene: NA
abundance: NA
v_gene: TRBV19
j_gene: TRBJ1-2
CDR3aa: CASSIVREGGYTF
CDR3nt: TGTGCCAGTAGTATCGTCCGGGAGGGTGGCTACACCTTC

d_gene: TRBD2
abundance: NA
v_gene: TRBV30
j_gene: TRBJ2-1
CDR3aa: CAWRTTSGLSSYNEQFF
CDR3nt: TGTGCCTGGAGAACGACTAGCGGGCTAAGCTCCTACAATGAGCAGTTCTTC

d_gene: NA
abundance: NA
v_gene: TRBV6-5
j_gene: TRBJ1-4
CDR3aa: CASGFTGSGEKLFF
CDR3nt: TGTGCCAGTGGATTTACAGGAAGTGGTGAAAAACTGTTTTTT

d_gene: TRBD1
abundance: NA
v_gene: TRBV6-5
j_gene: TRBJ1-6
CDR3aa: CASSRSRDRVSPLHF
CDR3nt: TGTGCCAGCAGTCGCTCCCGGGACAGGGTTTCACCCCTCCACTTT

d_gene: NA
abundance: NA
v_gene: TRBV20-1
j_gene: TRBJ2-3
CDR3aa: CSASLLARSTDTQYF
CDR3nt: TGCAGTGCTAGTCTGCTAGCGAGAAGCACAGATACGCAGTATTTT

d_gene: TRBD1
abundance: NA
v_gene: TRBV28
j_gene: TRBJ1-2
CDR3aa: CASRQGWNYGYTF
CDR3nt: TGTGCCAGCAGACAGGGGTGGAACTATGGCTACACCTTC

d_gene: NA
abundance: NA
v_gene: TRBV5-1
j_gene: TRBJ1-3
CDR3aa: CASSPSDTYSGNTIYF
CDR3nt: TGCGCCAGCAGCCCCTCGGACACATACTCTGGAAACACCATATATTTT

d_gene: TRBD2
abundance: NA
v_gene: TRBV25-1
j_gene: TRBJ2-1
CDR3aa: CASSDPERTSNEQFF
CDR3nt: TGTGCCAGCAGTGACCCCGAACGGACTAGTAATGAGCAGTTCTTC

d_gene: TRBD1
abundance: NA
v_gene: TRBV19
j_gene: TRBJ1-5
CDR3aa: CASHGQGAGYSNQPQHF
CDR3nt: TGTGCCAGCCATGGACAGGGGGCAGGGTATAGCAATCAGCCCCAGCATTTT

d_gene: TRBD2
abundance: NA
v_gene: TRBV6-5
j_gene: TRBJ2-1
CDR3aa: CASSYRLAGVENEQFF
CDR3nt: TGTGCCAGCAGTTACCGACTAGCGGGAGTTGAAAATGAGCAGTTCTTC

d_gene: NA
abundance: NA
v_gene: TRBV19
j_gene: TRBJ1-2
CDR3aa: CASSISGGGYTF
CDR3nt: TGTGCCAGTAGTATCTCCGGGGGCGGCTACACCTTC

d_gene: TRBD1
abundance: NA
v_gene: TRBV27
j_gene: TRBJ1-2
CDR3aa: CASTDRQGGYGYTF
CDR3nt: TGTGCCAGCACCGATCGACAGGGAGGCTATGGCTACACCTTC

d_gene: TRBD2
abundance: NA
v_gene: TRBV28
j_gene: TRBJ2-1
CDR3aa: CASSSREVRQGRYNEQFF
CDR3nt: TGTGCCAGCAGTTCCCGGGAGGTGAGGCAGGGACGATACAATGAGCAGTTCTTC

d_gene: NA
abundance: NA
v_gene: TRBV5-4
j_gene: TRBJ1-1
CDR3aa: CASSLVDGLREMGTEAFF
CDR3nt: TGTGCCAGCAGCTTGGTGGACGGGTTGAGAGAAATGGGTACTGAAGCTTTCTTT

d_gene: NA
abundance: NA
v_gene: TRBV28
j_gene: TRBJ1-1
CDR3aa: CASSQLGWNTEAFF
CDR3nt: TGTGCCAGCAGTCAATTAGGGTGGAACACTGAAGCTTTCTTT

d_gene: NA
abundance: NA
v_gene: TRBV27
j_gene: TRBJ2-2
CDR3aa: CASSLRPGPGELFF
CDR3nt: TGTGCCAGCAGTTTGCGCCCCGGCCCCGGGGAGCTGTTTTTT

d_gene: NA
abundance: NA
v_gene: TRBV7-9
j_gene: TRBJ2-7
CDR3aa: CASRGRDPEDYEQYF
CDR3nt: TGTGCCAGCAGGGGACGGGACCCGGAGGACTACGAGCAGTACTTC

d_gene: NA
abundance: NA
v_gene: TRBV7-2
j_gene: TRBJ2-7
CDR3aa: CASSLVGTSDEQYF
CDR3nt: TGTGCCAGCAGCTTAGTTGGAACTTCGGACGAGCAGTACTTC

d_gene: NA
abundance: NA
v_gene: TRBV7-9
j_gene: TRBJ2-1
CDR3aa: CASSGRDGYNEQFF
CDR3nt: TGTGCCAGCAGCGGCCGGGACGGGTACAATGAGCAGTTCTTC

d_gene: TRBD1
abundance: NA
v_gene: TRBV4-3
j_gene: TRBJ1-5
CDR3aa: CASSQAGGGQPQHF
CDR3nt: TGCGCCAGCAGCCAGGCAGGGGGCGGTCAGCCCCAGCATTTT

d_gene: NA
abundance: NA
v_gene: TRBV9
j_gene: TRBJ2-3
CDR3aa: CASSGGGTDTQYF
CDR3nt: TGTGCCAGCAGCGGGGGGGGCACAGATACGCAGTATTTT

d_gene: NA
abundance: once
v_gene: TRBV6-5
j_gene: TRBJ1-6
CDR3aa: CASSYQGVESPLHF
CDR3nt: TGTGCCAGCAGTTACCAGGGCGTGGAGTCACCCCTCCACTTT

d_gene: NA
abundance: NA
v_gene: TRBV6-6
j_gene: TRBJ1-1
CDR3aa: CASSYVGLNTEAFF
CDR3nt: TGTGCCAGCAGTTACGTAGGGTTGAACACTGAAGCTTTCTTT

d_gene: NA
abundance: NA
v_gene: TRBV29-1
j_gene: TRBJ1-5
CDR3aa: CSVSQGFLGNQPQHF
CDR3nt: TGCAGCGTATCGCAGGGGTTTCTCGGCAATCAGCCCCAGCATTTT

d_gene: TRBD1
abundance: NA
v_gene: TRBV19
j_gene: TRBJ2-7
CDR3aa: CASSTSGQGYEQYF
CDR3nt: TGTGCCAGTAGCACCTCGGGACAGGGCTACGAGCAGTACTTC

d_gene: TRBD2
abundance: NA
v_gene: TRBV6-6
j_gene: TRBJ2-2
CDR3aa: CASKSSGGGEELFF
CDR3nt: TGTGCCAGCAAGTCTAGCGGGGGGGGCGAGGAGCTGTTTTTT

d_gene: NA
abundance: NA
v_gene: TRBV30
j_gene: TRBJ1-5
CDR3aa: CAWKRGADQPQHF
CDR3nt: TGTGCCTGGAAACGGGGGGCGGATCAGCCCCAGCATTTT

d_gene: NA
abundance: NA
v_gene: TRBV4-1
j_gene: TRBJ2-5
CDR3aa: CASSQGQGRGEETQYF
CDR3nt: TGCGCCAGCAGCCAAGGTCAGGGTAGGGGGGAAGAGACCCAGTACTTC

d_gene: NA
abundance: NA
v_gene: TRBV9
j_gene: TRBJ2-1
CDR3aa: CASSAETSFPSNEQFF
CDR3nt: TGTGCCAGCAGCGCCGAAACTAGCTTCCCCAGCAATGAGCAGTTCTTC

d_gene: NA
abundance: once
v_gene: TRBV5-1
j_gene: TRBJ2-7
CDR3aa: CASARGEAYEQYF
CDR3nt: TGCGCCAGCGCCCGCGGGGAGGCCTACGAGCAGTACTTC

d_gene: TRBD1
abundance: NA
v_gene: TRBV28
j_gene: TRBJ1-5
CDR3aa: CASSGTGVSNQPQHF
CDR3nt: TGTGCCAGCAGCGGGACAGGGGTTAGCAATCAGCCCCAGCATTTT

d_gene: NA
abundance: NA
v_gene: TRBV19
j_gene: TRBJ2-1
CDR3aa: CASSRNYNEQFF
CDR3nt: TGTGCCAGTAGTCGGAATTACAATGAGCAGTTCTTC

d_gene: NA
abundance: NA
v_gene: TRBV5-1
j_gene: TRBJ1-2
CDR3aa: CASSSLTGSLNYGYTF
CDR3nt: TGCGCCAGCAGCTCTCTGACCGGCTCGCTTAACTATGGCTACACCTTC

d_gene: NA
abundance: NA
v_gene: TRBV5-1
j_gene: TRBJ2-7
CDR3aa: CASSLEGGYEQYF
CDR3nt: TGCGCCAGCAGCTTGGAAGGGGGCTACGAGCAGTACTTC

d_gene: NA
abundance: NA
v_gene: TRBV27
j_gene: TRBJ2-1
CDR3aa: CASSLSVPEGTESSYNEQFF
CDR3nt: TGTGCCAGCAGTTTATCAGTGCCCGAGGGGACGGAGAGCTCCTACAATGAGCAGTTCTTC

d_gene: NA
abundance: NA
v_gene: TRBV30
j_gene: TRBJ1-5
CDR3aa: CAWSVNGLSGQQPQHF
CDR3nt: TGTGCCTGGAGTGTAAATGGGTTGTCAGGGCAGCAGCCCCAGCATTTT

d_gene: NA
abundance: NA
v_gene: TRBV30
j_gene: TRBJ1-5
CDR3aa: CAWSVAFSNQPQHF
CDR3nt: TGTGCCTGGAGTGTGGCATTTAGCAATCAGCCCCAGCATTTT

d_gene: TRBD1
abundance: NA
v_gene: TRBV5-6
j_gene: TRBJ1-2
CDR3aa: CASSLALDRGYSGYTF
CDR3nt: TGTGCCAGCAGCTTGGCCCTGGACAGGGGGTATTCGGGCTACACCTTC